These 28 T cell receptor beta chains originate from one sample sequenced in a study of response to subunit inactivated influenza vaccine. One entry per CDR3 protein, called by TCRdb with MiXCR from the RT-PCR reads. The sample shows fewer than 800,000 distinct CDR3 sequences, about 15% of them seen only once. Sequenced here: PBMCs from blood, sampled 11 to 12 days after vaccination. The receptors were sampled from a man aged 45 to 65 who received an inactivated influenza vaccine.

CDR3 in amino acids: CASSQQSEQYF. For the CDR3, the DNA is TGTGCCAGCAGCCAACAGTCAGAGCAGTACTTC. The rearrangement links TRBV6-2 or TRBV6-3 to TRBJ2-7, with D unclear. This CDR3 has 11 residues. Trimming removed 6 bases at V and 7 bases at J, with 10 bases between. Germline assignment: CDR1 MNHEY and CDR2 SVGEGT.

The rearrangement joins TRBV18 to TRBJ2-7; 10 bases align to TRBD2. With 2 bases clipped from V and 4 bases from J, the junction kept 5 bases outside the gene matches. The length of the CDR3 is 15 residues. Germline V gene sequence: CDR1 KGHSH, CDR2 LQKENI. CDR3: CASSPSAGGPYEQYF. In nucleotides, the CDR3 is TGTGCCAGCTCACCATCAGCGGGAGGGCCTTACGAGCAGTACTTC.

This clonotype was observed a handful of times. The rearrangement joins TRBV28 to TRBJ2-1; a weak D match, TRBD2 (5 bases). V was pared by 6 bases and J by 3 bases, with 18 bases between. The CDR3 extends over 16 amino acids. CDR1 is MDHEN and CDR2 is SYDVKM in the germline V gene. CDR3 residues: CASSPLWSGDYNEQFF. CDR3 in DNA: TGTGCCAGCAGCCCCCTCTGGAGCGGTGACTACAATGAGCAGTTCTTC.

This chain's CDR3 is CSVTGQGNTEAFF. CDR3 coding DNA: TGCAGCGTCACTGGACAGGGGAACACTGAAGCTTTCTTT. This rearrangement joins TRBV29-1 to TRBJ1-1, with 8 nucleotides matching TRBD1. This CDR3 comprises 13 residues. Germline values: CDR1 SQVTM, CDR2 ANQGSEA. Trimming at V came to 6 bases and at J to 1 base, leaving 4 bases not matched to a gene.

This chain connects TRBV12-3 or TRBV12-4 to TRBJ1-2; D not resolved. V was pared by 2 bases and J by 1 base, with 8 bases between. This CDR3 comprises 14 residues. The CDR3 region is CASSLQLLNYGYTF. CDR3 nucleotide sequence: TGTGCCAGCAGTTTACAGCTTCTTAACTATGGCTACACCTTC.

This clonotype showed up just a few times. Written as DNA, the CDR3 is TGTGCCAGCAGCGTTGGACAGGGGGATTCACCCCTCCACTTT. Residues: CASSVGQGDSPLHF. The V and J genes are TRBV9 and TRBJ1-6; 10 bases fit TRBD1. CDR3 length equals 14 residues. Trimming took 2 bases from V and 8 from J; bases not matched to a gene: 1. CDR1 is SGDLS, CDR2 YYNGEE, per germline.

The rearrangement joins TRBV7-2 to TRBJ2-2; 11 nucleotides align to TRBD2. The junction had 10 bases not matched to a gene; V was cut back by 0 bases and J by 7 bases. Germline-derived CDR1 and CDR2 are SGHTA and FQGNSA. The CDR3 has 18 amino acids. CDR3 DNA sequence: TGTGCCAGCAGCTTAGCGTTTAAACTAGCGGGAGCCGACGGGGAGCTGTTTTTT. Translation gives CASSLAFKLAGADGELFF.

This clonotype has ten or more counts. CDR3: CASSESGVNSYEQYF. The CDR3 coding sequence is TGTGCCAGCAGCGAGTCGGGAGTAAACTCCTACGAGCAGTACTTC. The chain combines TRBV9 with TRBJ2-7; TRBD2 is a possible D gene (6 bases). The CDR3 consists of 15 residues. Trimming took 3 bases from V and 0 from J, leaving 13 bases between them. CDR1 and CDR2 from the germline V gene are SGDLS and YYNGEE.

This clonotype occurred a few times. CDR3 DNA: TGTGCCAGCAGTGTAGGACAGTCCGGGAACACTGAAGCTTTCTTT. Translated, it gives CASSVGQSGNTEAFF. The chain links TRBV12-3 or TRBV12-4 to TRBJ1-1, with D tentatively TRBD1 (6 bases). This CDR3 contains 15 residues. V lost 5 bases to trimming and J lost 1 base, with 14 bases between them.

This clonotype has a handful of counts. This chain connects TRBV5-1 to TRBJ2-1; TRBD2 might be the D (7 bases). The V end was cut by 7 bases, the J end by 6 bases, with 20 bases between. From germline, CDR1 is SGHRS and CDR2 YFSETQ. CDR3 size: 15 residues. This CDR3 reads CASARGAGGFNEQFF. As DNA, the CDR3 is TGCGCCAGCGCTCGGGGGGCCGGAGGGTTCAATGAGCAGTTCTTC.

V is TRBV5-1 and J is TRBJ2-7; D call uncertain. V gave up 4 bases and J gave up 2 bases, with 10 bases separating them. This CDR3 spans 13 amino acids. Germline CDR1 is SGHRS and CDR2 is YFSETQ. CDR3 sequence (DNA): TGCGCCAGCAGCCCCCACTCTACCTACGAGCAGTACTTC. This encodes CASSPHSTYEQYF.

V is TRBV20-1 and J is TRBJ2-3; 9 bases align to TRBD2. The V gene's germline CDR1 is DFQATT and CDR2 SNEGSKA (reference sequence). There are 15 residues in the CDR3. V was pared by 3 bases and J by 2 bases, with 6 bases of the junction left unmatched. The CDR3 loop is CSASSLAGLTDTQYF. In nucleotides, the CDR3 is TGCAGTGCTAGTTCTCTAGCGGGACTCACAGATACGCAGTATTTT.

This clonotype was seen many times. This rearrangement joins TRBV7-9 to TRBJ1-2; D is undetermined. Trimming removed 5 bases from V and 0 bases from J, with 13 bases in between. CDR1 is SEHNR, CDR2 FQNEAQ, per germline (reference sequence). This CDR3 spans 15 amino acids. The CDR3 sequence is CASSKRADSNYGYTF. In DNA form, the CDR3 reads TGTGCCAGCAGCAAAAGGGCAGACTCTAACTATGGCTACACCTTC. Together with reference TRBV7-9 and TRBJ1-2, the CDR3 gives the full variable domain: DTGVSQNPRHKITKRGQNVTFRCDPISEHNRLYWYRQTLGQGPEFLTYFQNEAQLEKSRLLSDRFSAERPKGSFSTLEIQRTEQGDSAMYLCASSKRADSNYGYTFGSGTRLTVV.

This clonotype was picked up many times. The chain has TRBV6-1 and TRBJ2-2; D ambiguous. Per germline, CDR1 MNHNS and CDR2 SASEGT. V lost 7 bases to trimming and J lost 5 bases, with 11 bases between them. The CDR3 is 13 residues long. Written as DNA, the CDR3 is TGTGCCAGCATTGCGGAGAAAACCGGGGAGCTGTTTTTT. It specifies CASIAEKTGELFF.

The J gene is TRBJ2-7, the V gene TRBV5-1; D gene ambiguous. There are 12 residues in the CDR3. The V gene lost 3 bases and the J gene lost 1 base, with 5 bases spanning the gap. CDR1 and CDR2 from the germline V gene are SGHRS and YFSETQ. CDR3 sequence (DNA): TGCGCCAGCAGCTCTAAGTCCTACGAGCAGTACTTC. Its translation is CASSSKSYEQYF. Drawing the rest from reference TRBV5-1 and TRBJ2-7, the complete variable domain is KAGVTQTPRYLIKTRGQQVTLSCSPISGHRSVSWYQQTPGQGLQFLFEYFSETQRNKGNFPGRFSGRQFSNSRSEMNVSTLELGDSALYLCASSSKSYEQYFGPGTRLTVT.

This clonotype was picked up a small number of times. The rearrangement links TRBV29-1 to TRBJ2-1, with a possible D match to TRBD1 (6 bases). The CDR3 has 14 amino acids. Germline CDR1 SQVTM, CDR2 ANQGSEA. V dropped 3 bases and J dropped 7 bases, with 16 bases sitting between them. The CDR3 DNA is TGCAGCGTTGAGGGGCAGGGGCAGTTGAATGAGCAGTTCTTC. Its protein is CSVEGQGQLNEQFF.

The chain recombines TRBV24-1 with TRBJ2-5; D call uncertain. The CDR3 has 14 amino acids. Trimming left V 2 bases short and J 2 bases short, with 8 bases between. Germline V gene sequence: CDR1 KGHDR, CDR2 SFDVKD. CDR3 sequence reads: CATSDSSVQETQYF. CDR3 bases: TGTGCCACCAGTGATTCGTCAGTTCAAGAGACCCAGTACTTC.

This clonotype was seen a handful of times. The chain couples TRBV11-2 to TRBJ1-2; 8 nucleotides agree with TRBD1. V was pared by 2 bases and J by 1 base, with 3 bases of the junction left unmatched. CDR1 is SGHAT and CDR2 is FQNNGV in the germline V gene. The CDR3 is 15 residues long. The CDR3 region has the DNA TGTGCCAGCAGCTTAACTGACAGGGGTAACTATGGCTACACCTTC. Translation gives CASSLTDRGNYGYTF. Full variable domain (remainder filled in from reference TRBV11-2 and TRBJ1-2): EAGVAQSPRYKIIEKRQSVAFWCNPISGHATLYWYQQILGQGPKLLIQFQNNGVVDDSQLPKDRFSAERLKGVDSTLKIQPAKLEDSAVYLCASSLTDRGNYGYTFGSGTRLTVV.

This clonotype appeared many times. The chain links TRBV12-3 or TRBV12-4 to TRBJ2-7; TRBD2 aligns across 10 bases. V lost 6 bases, J lost 1 base, and 6 bases stayed unmatched. The CDR3 length is 15 residues. In DNA, the CDR3 is TGTGCCAGCAGCGAGGCTAGCGGGGGATCCTACGAGCAGTACTTC. It codes for CASSEASGGSYEQYF.

This chain joins TRBV19 and TRBJ2-1; 10 bases match TRBD1. This CDR3 spans 15 amino acids. The germline V gene has CDR1 LNHDA and CDR2 SQIVND (reference sequence). CDR3 sequence: CASGPLGQGFYEQFF. In DNA form, the CDR3 reads TGTGCTTCAGGCCCGTTGGGACAGGGGTTCTATGAGCAGTTCTTC.

The chain combines TRBV5-1 with TRBJ2-2, with TRBD1 identical over 8 bases. Germline V gene data show CDR1 as SGHRS and CDR2 as YFSETQ. The CDR3 length is 17 residues. V trimming: 3 bases; J trimming: 3 bases; junction bases outside the gene matches: 10. The CDR3 DNA reads as TGCGCCAGCAGCTGGTCTGCGTACAGGGGGGACACCGGGGAGCTGTTTTTT. The encoded protein is CASSWSAYRGDTGELFF.

The rearrangement uses TRBV11-3 and TRBJ2-3; 7 bases match TRBD2. Germline CDR1 reads SGHNT; CDR2 reads YENEEA. V trimming: 5 bases; J trimming: 4 bases; junction bases outside the gene matches: 18. The CDR3 loop spans 18 amino acids. CDR3 DNA sequence: TGTGCCAGCAGCACCGCTGAGGGAGTGGGAGGGCCTCCAGATACGCAGTATTTT. This gives the protein CASSTAEGVGGPPDTQYF.

This clonotype was seen a few times. The CDR3 DNA follows: TGCGCCAGCAGCCAGTACAGGGGCCGGGTTGAGCAGTACTTC. It encodes CASSQYRGRVEQYF. The V gene is TRBV4-3, the J gene TRBJ2-7; TRBD1 aligns across 7 bases. Germline V lookup: CDR1 LGHNA, CDR2 YSLEER. The CDR3 runs to 14 residues. The V and J ends lost 3 bases and 7 bases, in that order; junction bases with no gene match: 9.

The V and J genes are TRBV12-3 or TRBV12-4 and TRBJ1-5; 9 positions match TRBD1. This CDR3 has 14 residues. Unmatched junction bases numbered 7, after V lost 5 bases and J lost 8 bases. The CDR3 here is CASSPQQGAEPQHF. In DNA, the CDR3 is TGTGCCAGCAGTCCACAACAGGGGGCTGAGCCCCAGCATTTT.

The genes are TRBV7-8 and TRBJ2-2; no clear D. V dropped 6 bases and J dropped 7 bases, with 12 bases sitting between them. Germline V gene sequence: CDR1 SGHVS, CDR2 FQNEAQ. The CDR3 length is 13 residues. The DNA of the CDR3 is TGTGCCAGCAGATTGAATACTCACGGGGAGCTGTTTTTT. As protein: CASRLNTHGELFF.

The chain joins TRBV5-1 to TRBJ2-4, with D maybe TRBD1 (5 bases). Trimming stripped 0 bases from V and 8 bases from J, with 15 bases between. The CDR3 length is 15 residues. The germline gives CDR1 SGHRS, CDR2 YFSETQ. The CDR3: CASSLGGVRGDIQYF. The CDR3 region has the DNA TGCGCCAGCAGCTTGGGAGGCGTAAGGGGTGACATTCAGTACTTC.

In DNA form, the CDR3 reads TGTGCCAGCAGTTACTCGTCCCGGGGGACCCAGTACTTC. Its protein is CASSYSSRGTQYF. The chain links TRBV6-5 to TRBJ2-5, with TRBD2 as a possible D gene (5 bases). Looked up from germline, CDR1 is MNHEY and CDR2 is SVGAGI. The V end was cut by 0 bases, the J end by 7 bases, with 9 bases between. The CDR3 spans 13 residues.

This clonotype was counted between two and nine times. This sequence joins TRBV7-2 and TRBJ2-2; weak D call: TRBD2 (7 bases). The germline V gene has CDR1 SGHTA and CDR2 FQGNSA. Trimming removed 1 base from V and 6 bases from J, with 12 bases in between. CDR3 length: 15 amino acids. DNA of the CDR3: TGTGCCAGCAGCTTAGTTGCGGGGGCGGCCGGGGAGCTGTTTTTT. This codes for CASSLVAGAAGELFF.